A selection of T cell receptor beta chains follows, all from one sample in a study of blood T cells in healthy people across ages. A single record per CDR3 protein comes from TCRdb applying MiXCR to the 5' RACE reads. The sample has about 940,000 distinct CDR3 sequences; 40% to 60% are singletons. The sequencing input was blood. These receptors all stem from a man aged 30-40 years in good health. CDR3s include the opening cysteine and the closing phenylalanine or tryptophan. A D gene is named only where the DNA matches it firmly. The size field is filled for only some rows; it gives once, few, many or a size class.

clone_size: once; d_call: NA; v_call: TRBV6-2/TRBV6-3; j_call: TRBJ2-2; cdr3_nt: TGTGCCAGCAGTTACCAGACGACCGGGGAGCTGTTTTTT; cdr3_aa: CASSYQTTGELFF
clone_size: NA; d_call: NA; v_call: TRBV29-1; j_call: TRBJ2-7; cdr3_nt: TGCAGCGTTGATCAGACCTCGGGGTACGAGCAGTACTTC; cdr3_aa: CSVDQTSGYEQYF
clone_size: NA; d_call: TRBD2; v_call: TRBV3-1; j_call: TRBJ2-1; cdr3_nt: TGTGCCAGCAGCCAAGAACCGGGACTAGCTTCGTACAATGAGCAGTTCTTC; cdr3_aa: CASSQEPGLASYNEQFF
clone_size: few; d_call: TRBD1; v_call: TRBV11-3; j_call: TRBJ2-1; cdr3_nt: TGTGCCAGCAGCTCGGACAGGGCTAGGGATGAGCAGTTCTTC; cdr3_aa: CASSSDRARDEQFF
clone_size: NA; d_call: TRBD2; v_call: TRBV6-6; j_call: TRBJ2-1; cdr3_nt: TGTGCCAGCAGTTACTCGGTAGCGGGGGCTTATAATGAGCAGTTCTTC; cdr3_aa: CASSYSVAGAYNEQFF
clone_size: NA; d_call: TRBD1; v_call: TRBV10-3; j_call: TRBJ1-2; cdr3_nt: TGTGCCATCAGTGATCGACAGGGGGGCGGCCACACCTTC; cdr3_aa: CAISDRQGGGHTF
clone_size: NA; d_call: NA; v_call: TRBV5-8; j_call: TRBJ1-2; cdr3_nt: TGTGCCAGCAGCTTGAATCGGGCACCTAATGGCTACACCTTC; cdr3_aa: CASSLNRAPNGYTF
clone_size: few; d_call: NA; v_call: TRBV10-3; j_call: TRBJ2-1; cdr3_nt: TGTGCCATCAGTGTTCAGCACTCCTACAATGAGCAGTTCTTC; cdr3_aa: CAISVQHSYNEQFF
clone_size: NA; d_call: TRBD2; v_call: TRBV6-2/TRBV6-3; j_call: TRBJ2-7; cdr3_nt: TGTGCCAGCAGTCTCCCTTCGACTAGCGGGGTCTACGAGCAGTACTTC; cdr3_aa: CASSLPSTSGVYEQYF
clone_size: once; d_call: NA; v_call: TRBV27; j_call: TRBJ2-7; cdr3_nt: TGTGCCAGCAGTTTATCCGGGGCTGACTACGAGCAGTACTTC; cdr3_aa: CASSLSGADYEQYF
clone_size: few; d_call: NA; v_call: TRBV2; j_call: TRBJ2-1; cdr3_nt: TGTGCCAGCAGTGAATTAGCGGCAGGGGGATACAATGAGCAGTTCTTC; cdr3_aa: CASSELAAGGYNEQFF
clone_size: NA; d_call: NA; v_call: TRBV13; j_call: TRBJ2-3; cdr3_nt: TGTGCCAGCAGCTTAAGGGATTGGGCTAGCACAGATACGCAGTATTTT; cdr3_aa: CASSLRDWASTDTQYF
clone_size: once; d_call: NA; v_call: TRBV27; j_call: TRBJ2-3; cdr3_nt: TGTGCCAGCCTCTCTGCCTATGAAGATACGCAGTATTTT; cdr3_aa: CASLSAYEDTQYF
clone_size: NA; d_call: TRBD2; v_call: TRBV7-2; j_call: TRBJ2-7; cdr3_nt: TGTGCCAGCAGCCGGCTTAGTAGCGGGGGGGCCTACGAGCAGTACTTC; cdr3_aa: CASSRLSSGGAYEQYF
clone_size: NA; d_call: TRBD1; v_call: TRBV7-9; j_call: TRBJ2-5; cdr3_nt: TGTGCCAGCAGCCAGGACAGGGATCAAGAGACCCAGTACTTC; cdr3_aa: CASSQDRDQETQYF
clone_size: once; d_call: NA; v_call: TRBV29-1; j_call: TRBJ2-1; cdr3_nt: TGCAGCGCCCTGAGGAACAATGAGCGGTTCTTC; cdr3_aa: CSALRNNERFF
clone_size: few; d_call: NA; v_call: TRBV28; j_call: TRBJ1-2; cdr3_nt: TGTGCCAGCAGTGTTTGGGTCCTCTATGGCTACACCTTC; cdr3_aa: CASSVWVLYGYTF
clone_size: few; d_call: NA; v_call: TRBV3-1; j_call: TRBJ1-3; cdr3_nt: TGTGCCAGCAGCCCCCAGGGACCTGGAAACACCATATATTTT; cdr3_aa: CASSPQGPGNTIYF
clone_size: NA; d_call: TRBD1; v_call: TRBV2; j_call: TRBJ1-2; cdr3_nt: TGTGCCAGCAGGGGGACAGAGGATTATGGCTACACCTTC; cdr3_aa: CASRGTEDYGYTF
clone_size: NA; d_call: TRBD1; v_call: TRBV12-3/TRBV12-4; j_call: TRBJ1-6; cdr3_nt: TGTGCCAGCAAACAGGGGCCCTATAATTCACCCCTCCACTTT; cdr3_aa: CASKQGPYNSPLHF
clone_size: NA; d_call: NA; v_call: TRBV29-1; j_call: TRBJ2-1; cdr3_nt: TGCAGCGTTGAGCCCCGAACTCAGTTCTTC; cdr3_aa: CSVEPRTQFF
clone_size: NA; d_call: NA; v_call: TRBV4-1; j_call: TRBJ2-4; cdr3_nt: TGCGCCAGCAGCCAGGACCCAGATGGGAGCAAAAACATTCAGTACTTC; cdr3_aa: CASSQDPDGSKNIQYF
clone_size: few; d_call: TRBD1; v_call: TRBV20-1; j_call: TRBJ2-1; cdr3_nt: TGCAGTGCTAACCCGGAGACAGGGTTCAATGAGCAGTTCTTC; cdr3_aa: CSANPETGFNEQFF
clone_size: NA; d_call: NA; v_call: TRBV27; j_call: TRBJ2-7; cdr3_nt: TGTGCCAGCAGGTTATATGGAAACGAGCAGTACTTC; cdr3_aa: CASRLYGNEQYF
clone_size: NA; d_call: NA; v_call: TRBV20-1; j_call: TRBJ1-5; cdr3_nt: TGCAGTGCTCTCGATCAGCCCCAGCATTTT; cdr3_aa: CSALDQPQHF
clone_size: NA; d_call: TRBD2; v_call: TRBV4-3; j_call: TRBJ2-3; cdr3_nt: TGCGCCAGCAGCCAAGTAGTGGGGACCAGACTAGCGGGGGGGGTAGATACGCAGTATTTT; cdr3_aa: CASSQVVGTRLAGGVDTQYF
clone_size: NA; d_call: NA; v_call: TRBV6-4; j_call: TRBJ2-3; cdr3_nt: TGTGCCAGCAGTGACGAGGACAGCACAGATACGCAGTATTTT; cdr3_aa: CASSDEDSTDTQYF
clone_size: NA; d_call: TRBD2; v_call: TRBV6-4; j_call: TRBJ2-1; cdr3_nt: TGTGCCAGCAGTGCAAGTAGCGGGGGTTACAATGAGCAGTTCTTC; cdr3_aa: CASSASSGGYNEQFF
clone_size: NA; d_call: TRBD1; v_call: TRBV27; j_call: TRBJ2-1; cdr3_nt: TGTGCCGGCAGCACAGGGGTTGCGGACAATGAGCAGTTCTTC; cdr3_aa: CAGSTGVADNEQFF
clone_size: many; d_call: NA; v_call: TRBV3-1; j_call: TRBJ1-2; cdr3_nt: TGTGCCAGCAGCCAAGACCGGACTTATGGCTACACCTTC; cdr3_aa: CASSQDRTYGYTF
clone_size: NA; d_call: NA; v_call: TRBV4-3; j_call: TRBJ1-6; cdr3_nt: TGCGCCAGCAGCCAAGATAGAGCGGGCTGGAATTCACCCCTCCACTTT; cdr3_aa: CASSQDRAGWNSPLHF
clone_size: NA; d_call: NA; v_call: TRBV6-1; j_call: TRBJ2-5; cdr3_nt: TGTGCCAGCAGTCATGGAAGCGCCCTACGCCAAGAGACCCAGTACTTC; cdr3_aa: CASSHGSALRQETQYF
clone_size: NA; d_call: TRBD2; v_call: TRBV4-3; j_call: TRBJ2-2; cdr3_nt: TGCGCCAGCAGCCAAGCCTGGGGGGAGGGGACGGCCGGGGAGCTGTTTTTT; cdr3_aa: CASSQAWGEGTAGELFF
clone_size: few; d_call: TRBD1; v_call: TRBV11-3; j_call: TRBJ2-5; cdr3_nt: TGTGCCAGCAGCTTAGGAGGACAGGGCGGGCAAGAGACCCAGTACTTC; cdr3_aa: CASSLGGQGGQETQYF
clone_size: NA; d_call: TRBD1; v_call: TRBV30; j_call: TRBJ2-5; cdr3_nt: TGTGCCTGGGACCGGGACAGGCTTAGGGAGCAGTACTTC; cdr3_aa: CAWDRDRLREQYF
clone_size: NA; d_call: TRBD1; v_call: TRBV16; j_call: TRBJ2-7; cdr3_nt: TGTGCCAGCAACATCGCGGGACAGGGCTCCTACGAGCAGTACTTC; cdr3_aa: CASNIAGQGSYEQYF
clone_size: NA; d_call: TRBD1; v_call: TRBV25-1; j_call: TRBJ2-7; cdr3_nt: TGTGCCAGCAACCAGGGGGCATACGAGCAGTACTTC; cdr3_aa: CASNQGAYEQYF
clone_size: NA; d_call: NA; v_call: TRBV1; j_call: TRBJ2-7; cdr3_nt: TGCACCAGCAGCCTACCCCATAGCGGGGGCCCTTACAATGAGCAGTACTTC; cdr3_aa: CTSSLPHSGGPYNEQYF
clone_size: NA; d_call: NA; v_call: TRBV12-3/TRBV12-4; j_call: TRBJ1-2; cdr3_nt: TGTGCCAGCAGCCGACCGGGACTGGGTCACTATGGCTACACCTTC; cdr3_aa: CASSRPGLGHYGYTF
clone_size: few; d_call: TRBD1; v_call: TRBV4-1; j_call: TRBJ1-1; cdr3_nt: TGCGCCAGCAGCCAACTCTCTGCAGGGGGAAACACTGAAGCTTTCTTT; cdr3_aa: CASSQLSAGGNTEAFF
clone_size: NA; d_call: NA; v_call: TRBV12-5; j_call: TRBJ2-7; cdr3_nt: TGTGCTAGCGGAATGTACAATGAGCAGTACTTC; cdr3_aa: CASGMYNEQYF
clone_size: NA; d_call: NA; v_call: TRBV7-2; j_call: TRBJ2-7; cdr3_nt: TGTGCCATCAGTGAAGAGGGGCGATACGAGCAGTACTTC; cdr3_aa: CAISEEGRYEQYF
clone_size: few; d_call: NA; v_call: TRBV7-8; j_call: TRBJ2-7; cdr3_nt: TGTGCCAGCAGCCCCTTGCCGTGGGCGGTGTGGACTATTGGACCGAAGCAAAGATACGAGCAGTACTTC; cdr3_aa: CASSPLPWAVWTIGPKQRYEQYF
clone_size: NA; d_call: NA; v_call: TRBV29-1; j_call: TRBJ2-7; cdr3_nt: TGCAGCGTTGGATCACCCCGGGACGAGCAGTACTTC; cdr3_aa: CSVGSPRDEQYF